The entry below gives a single T cell receptor (beta chain) sequence along with its context. Its antigen is not known. The germline CDR1 and CDR2 sequences are DFQATT and SNEGSKA (reference sequence). This CDR3 is built from 13 residues. This sample stems from a study of T cells expressing NK-cell markers. Study-level points and caveats: Of CD8+ T cells, about 1.0-8% belonged to dominant NKG2C+ clonotypes in five to seven donors. In a few donors, these clonotypes also led the CD3+CD56-NKG2C+ fraction. Evidence did not settle whether expanded NKG2C+ T cell clones targeted HCMV.

TCRdb reworked the 5' RACE reads into one entry per CDR3 protein, no DNA. The repertoire table contains about 260,000 distinct CDR3 sequences. The receptor comes from a man aged 18 to 29 in good health. The sample consisted of blood T cells: a sorted CD56 or NKG2C T cell subset, CD4+ or CD8+ T cells, or bulk PBMC T cells (not recorded which). The genes are TRBV20-1 and TRBJ1-1; the D gene TCRdb calls, TRBD1, cannot be checked with no DNA. CDR3 sequence: CSARDLTGGEAFF.